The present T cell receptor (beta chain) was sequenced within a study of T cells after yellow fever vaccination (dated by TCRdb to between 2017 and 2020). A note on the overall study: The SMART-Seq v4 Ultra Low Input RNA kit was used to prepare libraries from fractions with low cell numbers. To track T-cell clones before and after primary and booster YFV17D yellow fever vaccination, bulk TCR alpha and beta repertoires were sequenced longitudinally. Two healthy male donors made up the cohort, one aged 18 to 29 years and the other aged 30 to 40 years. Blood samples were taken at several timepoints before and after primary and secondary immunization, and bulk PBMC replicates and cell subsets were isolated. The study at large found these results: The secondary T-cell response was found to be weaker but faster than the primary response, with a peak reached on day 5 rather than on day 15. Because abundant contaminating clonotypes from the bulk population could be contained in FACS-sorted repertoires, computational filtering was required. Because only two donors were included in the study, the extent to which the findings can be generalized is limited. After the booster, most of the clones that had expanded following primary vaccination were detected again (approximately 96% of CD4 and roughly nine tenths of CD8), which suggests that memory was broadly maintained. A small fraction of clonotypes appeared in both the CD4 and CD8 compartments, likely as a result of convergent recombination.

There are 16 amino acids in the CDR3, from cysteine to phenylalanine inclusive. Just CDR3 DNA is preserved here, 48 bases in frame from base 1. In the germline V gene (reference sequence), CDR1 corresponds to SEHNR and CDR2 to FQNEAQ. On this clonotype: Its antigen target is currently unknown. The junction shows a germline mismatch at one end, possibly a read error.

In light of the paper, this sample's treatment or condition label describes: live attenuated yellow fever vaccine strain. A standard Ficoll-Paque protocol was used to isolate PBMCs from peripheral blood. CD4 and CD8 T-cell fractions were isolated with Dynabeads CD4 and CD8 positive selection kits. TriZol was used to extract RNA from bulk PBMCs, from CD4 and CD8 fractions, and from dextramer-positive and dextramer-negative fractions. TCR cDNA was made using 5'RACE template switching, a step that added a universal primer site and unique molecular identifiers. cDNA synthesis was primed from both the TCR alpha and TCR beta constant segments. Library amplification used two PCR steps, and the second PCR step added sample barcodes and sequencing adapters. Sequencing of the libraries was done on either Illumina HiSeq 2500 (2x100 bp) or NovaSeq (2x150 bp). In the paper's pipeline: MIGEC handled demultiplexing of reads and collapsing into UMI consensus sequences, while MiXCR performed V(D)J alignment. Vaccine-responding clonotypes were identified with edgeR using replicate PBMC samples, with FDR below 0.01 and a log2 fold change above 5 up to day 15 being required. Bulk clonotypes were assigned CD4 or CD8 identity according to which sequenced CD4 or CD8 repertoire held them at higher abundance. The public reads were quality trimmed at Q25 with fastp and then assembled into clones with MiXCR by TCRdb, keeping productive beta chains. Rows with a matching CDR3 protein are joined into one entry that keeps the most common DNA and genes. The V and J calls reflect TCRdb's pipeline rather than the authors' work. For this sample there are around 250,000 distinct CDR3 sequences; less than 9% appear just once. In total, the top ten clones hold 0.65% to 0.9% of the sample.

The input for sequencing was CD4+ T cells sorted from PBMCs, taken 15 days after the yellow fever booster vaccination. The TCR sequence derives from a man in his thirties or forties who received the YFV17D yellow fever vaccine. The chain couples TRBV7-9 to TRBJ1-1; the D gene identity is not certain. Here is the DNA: TGTGCCAGCAGCCCTAACATTGGGCAGATTAACACTGAAGTTTTCTTT. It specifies CASSPNIGQINTEVFF.